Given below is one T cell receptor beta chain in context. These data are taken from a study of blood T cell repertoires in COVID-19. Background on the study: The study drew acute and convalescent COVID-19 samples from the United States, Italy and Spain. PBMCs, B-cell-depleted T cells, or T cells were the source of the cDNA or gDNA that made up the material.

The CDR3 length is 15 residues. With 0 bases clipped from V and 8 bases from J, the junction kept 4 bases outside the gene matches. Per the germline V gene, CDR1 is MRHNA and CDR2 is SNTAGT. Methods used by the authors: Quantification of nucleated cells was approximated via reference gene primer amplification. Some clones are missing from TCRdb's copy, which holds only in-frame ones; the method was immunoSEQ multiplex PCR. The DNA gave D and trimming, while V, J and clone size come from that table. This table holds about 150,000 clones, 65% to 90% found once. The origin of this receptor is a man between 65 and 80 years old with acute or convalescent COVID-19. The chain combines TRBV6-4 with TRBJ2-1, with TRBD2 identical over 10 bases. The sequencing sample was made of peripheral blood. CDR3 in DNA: TGTGCCAGCAGTGACTCGGCTAGCGGGAGATATGAGCAGTTCTTC. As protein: CASSDSASGRYEQFF.